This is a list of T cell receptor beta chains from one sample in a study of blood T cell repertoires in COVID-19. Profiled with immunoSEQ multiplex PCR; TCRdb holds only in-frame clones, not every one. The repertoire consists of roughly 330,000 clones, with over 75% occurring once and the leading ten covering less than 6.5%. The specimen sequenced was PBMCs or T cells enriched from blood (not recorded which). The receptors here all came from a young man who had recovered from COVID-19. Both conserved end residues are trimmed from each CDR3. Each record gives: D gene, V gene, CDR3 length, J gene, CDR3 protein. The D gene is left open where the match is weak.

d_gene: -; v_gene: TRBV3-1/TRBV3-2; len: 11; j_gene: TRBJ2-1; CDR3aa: ASSQDEYNEQF
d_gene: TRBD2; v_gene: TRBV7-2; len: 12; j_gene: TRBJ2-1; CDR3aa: ASSFSSGGNEQF
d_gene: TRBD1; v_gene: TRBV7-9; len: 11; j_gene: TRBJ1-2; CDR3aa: ASSRDSFYGYT
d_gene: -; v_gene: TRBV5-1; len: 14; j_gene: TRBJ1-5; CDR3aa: ASSFGAADGNQPQH
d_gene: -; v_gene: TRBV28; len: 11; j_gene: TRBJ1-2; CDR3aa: ASSLPPQYGYT
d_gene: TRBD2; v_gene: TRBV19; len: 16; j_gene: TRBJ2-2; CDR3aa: ASSMGQRGATNTGELF
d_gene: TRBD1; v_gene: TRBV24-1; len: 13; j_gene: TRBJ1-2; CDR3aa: ATSDPGQGRHGYT
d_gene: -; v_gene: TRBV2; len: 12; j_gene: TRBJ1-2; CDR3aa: ASSDQSGDYGYT
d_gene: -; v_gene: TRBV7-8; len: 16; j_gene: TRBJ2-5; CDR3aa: ASSLAHLERVRQETQY
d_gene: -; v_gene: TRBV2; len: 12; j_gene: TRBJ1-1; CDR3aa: ASSQTGMNTEAF
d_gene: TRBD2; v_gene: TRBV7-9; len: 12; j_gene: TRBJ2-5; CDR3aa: ASSRSGGTETQY
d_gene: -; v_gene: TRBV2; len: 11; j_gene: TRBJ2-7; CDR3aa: ASSQSRDYEQY
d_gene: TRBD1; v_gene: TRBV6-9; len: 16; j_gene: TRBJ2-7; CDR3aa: ASSVTYPGTGKTYEQY
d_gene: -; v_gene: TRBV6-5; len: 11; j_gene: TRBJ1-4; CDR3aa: ASSTSGGGKLF
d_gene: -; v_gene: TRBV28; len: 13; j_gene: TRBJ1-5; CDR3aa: ASSSPNRDHQPQH
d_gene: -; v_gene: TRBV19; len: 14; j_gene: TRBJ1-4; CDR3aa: ASSIGPTGLNEKLF
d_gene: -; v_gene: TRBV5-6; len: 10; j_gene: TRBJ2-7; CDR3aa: ASSTELYEQY
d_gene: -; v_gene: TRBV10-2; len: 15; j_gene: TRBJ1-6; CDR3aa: ASSESTGSSYNSPLH
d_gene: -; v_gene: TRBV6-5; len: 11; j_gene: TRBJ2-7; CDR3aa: ASSFRGTYEQY
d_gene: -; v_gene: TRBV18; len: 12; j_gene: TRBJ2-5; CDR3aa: ASSPPDQRETQY
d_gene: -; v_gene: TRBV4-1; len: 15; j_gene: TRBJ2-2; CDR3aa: ASSQGRFGTYTGELF
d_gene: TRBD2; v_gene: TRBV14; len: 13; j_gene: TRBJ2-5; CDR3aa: ASSQVGLAGWTQY
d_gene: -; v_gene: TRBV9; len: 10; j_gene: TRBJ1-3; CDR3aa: ASSVSADTIY
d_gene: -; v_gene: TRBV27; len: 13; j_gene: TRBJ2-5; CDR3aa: ASSSKWGGLETQY
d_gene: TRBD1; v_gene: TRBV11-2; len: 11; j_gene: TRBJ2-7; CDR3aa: ASRKTGRYEQY
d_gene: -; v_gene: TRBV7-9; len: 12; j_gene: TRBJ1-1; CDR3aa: ASSLGRFNTEAF
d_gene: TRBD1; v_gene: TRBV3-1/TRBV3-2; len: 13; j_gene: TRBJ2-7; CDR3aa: ASSPVGTGPYEQY
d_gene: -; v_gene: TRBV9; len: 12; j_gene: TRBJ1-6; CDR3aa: ASSPGNNDSPLH
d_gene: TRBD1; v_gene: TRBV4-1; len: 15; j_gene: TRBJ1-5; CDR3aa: ASSQDGTDYSNQPQH
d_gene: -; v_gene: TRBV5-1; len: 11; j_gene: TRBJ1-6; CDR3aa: ASSLEQSSPLH
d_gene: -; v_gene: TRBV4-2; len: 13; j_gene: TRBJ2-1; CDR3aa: ASSQGQQRNNEQF
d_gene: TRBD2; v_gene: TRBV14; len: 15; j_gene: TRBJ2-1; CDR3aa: ASSLFLLADSYNEQF
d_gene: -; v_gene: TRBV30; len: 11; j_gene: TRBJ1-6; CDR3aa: AAEASYNSPLH
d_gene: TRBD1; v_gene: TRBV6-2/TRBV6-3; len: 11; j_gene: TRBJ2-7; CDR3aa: ASSWTGAYEQY
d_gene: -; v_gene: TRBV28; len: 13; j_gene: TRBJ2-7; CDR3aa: ASSFLRTAAYEQY
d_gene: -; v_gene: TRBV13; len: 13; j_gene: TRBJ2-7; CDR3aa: ASSLGVRASYEQY
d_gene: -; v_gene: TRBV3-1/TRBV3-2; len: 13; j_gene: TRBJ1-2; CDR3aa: ASSQVGRVPYGYT
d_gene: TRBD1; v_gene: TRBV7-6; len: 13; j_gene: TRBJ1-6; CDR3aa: ASSLEDRGDSPLH
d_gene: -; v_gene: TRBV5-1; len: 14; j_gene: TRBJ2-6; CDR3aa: ASSLGSGSGANVLT
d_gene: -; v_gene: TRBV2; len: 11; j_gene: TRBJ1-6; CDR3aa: ATTGENNSPLH
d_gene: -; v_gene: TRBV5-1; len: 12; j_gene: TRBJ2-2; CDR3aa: ASSLGLFTGELF
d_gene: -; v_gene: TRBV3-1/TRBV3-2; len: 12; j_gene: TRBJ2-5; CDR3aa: ASSQGALELTQY
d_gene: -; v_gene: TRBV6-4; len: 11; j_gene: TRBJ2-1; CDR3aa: ASRGPGYNEQF
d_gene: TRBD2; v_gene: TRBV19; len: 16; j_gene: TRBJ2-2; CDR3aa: ASTKGQYTSGEGGELF
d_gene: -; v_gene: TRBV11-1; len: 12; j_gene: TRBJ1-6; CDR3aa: ASSYGQRNSPLH
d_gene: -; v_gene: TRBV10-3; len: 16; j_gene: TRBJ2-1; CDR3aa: AISPRGYISGAYNEQF
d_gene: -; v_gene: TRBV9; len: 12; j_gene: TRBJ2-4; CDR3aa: ASSVELAAGIQY
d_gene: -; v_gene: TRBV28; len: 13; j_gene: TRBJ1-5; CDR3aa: ASEDGGIGNQPQH
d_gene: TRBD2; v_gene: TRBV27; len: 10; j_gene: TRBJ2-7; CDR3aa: ASSSGGVEQY